One and the same sample provided the 28 T cell receptor beta chains below, sequenced in a study of T cells in Graves' hyperthyroidism and ophthalmopathy. RNA transcripts were the template for amplifying TCR beta CDR3 regions. HTBI primers were employed in a first-round RT-PCR of the TCR CDR3. TCRdb ran MiXCR on the multiplex PCR reads and lists one entry per CDR3 protein. The sample gives nearly 750,000 distinct CDR3 sequences, approximately 36% of which show up once; 30% to 40% is in the top ten. Sequencing was carried out using blood. The receptors stem from a woman in her thirties or forties with Graves' hyperthyroidism.

At least ten counts were recorded for this clonotype. The J gene is TRBJ1-1, the V gene TRBV7-9, with unresolved D. CDR3 length equals 11 residues. Trimming removed 6 bases from V and 8 bases from J, with 10 bases in between. Germline values: CDR1 SEHNR, CDR2 FQNEAQ (reference sequence). This chain's CDR3 is CASSSIPEAFF. The CDR3 DNA is TGTGCCAGCAGTTCCATCCCGGAAGCTTTCTTT.

This clonotype turned up a few times. The V gene is TRBV7-2, the J gene TRBJ2-6; 7 bases fit TRBD1. CDR1 and CDR2 (germline): SGHTA, FQGNSA. This CDR3 spans 18 amino acids. With 8 bases clipped from V and 0 bases from J, the junction kept 13 bases outside the gene matches. The DNA of the CDR3 is TGTGCCAGCGGATCCGACAGGGTAGGATCCTCTGGGGCCAACGTCCTGACTTTC. Encoded protein: CASGSDRVGSSGANVLTF.

Points on this clonotype: Since a much larger clone is just one base distant, this may be a read error. This sequence joins TRBV15 and TRBJ2-2; no clear D. CDR1 and CDR2 (germline): LNHNV, YYDKDF (reference sequence). V lost 5 bases and J 6 bases, leaving 10 bases between the germline ends. This CDR3 spans 13 amino acids. The CDR3: CATSLYASGELFF. The CDR3, as DNA: TGTGCCACCAGCTTATACGCCTCCGGGGAGCTGTTTTTT.

This clonotype was recorded many times. The V and J genes are TRBV12-3 or TRBV12-4 and TRBJ2-2; D is possibly TRBD1 or TRBD2 (5 bases each). CDR3 size: 13 residues. The ends were cut back, 5 bases at V and 3 bases at J, with 7 bases in the middle. CDR3 residues: CASSRGYTGELFF. The CDR3 nucleotides read TGTGCCAGCAGTCGGGGCTACACCGGGGAGCTGTTTTTT.

This rearrangement joins TRBV11-3 to TRBJ1-1; perhaps TRBD1 as D (5 bases). V was pared by 5 bases and J by 6 bases, with 16 bases between. The CDR3 is 14 amino acids. Germline-derived CDR1 and CDR2 are SGHNT and YENEEA. As DNA, the CDR3 is TGTGCCAGCAGCCCAGATCAACGGGACCCTGAAGCTTTCTTT. It specifies CASSPDQRDPEAFF.

This clonotype was seen repeatedly, ten times or more. The V call is TRBV25-1, the J call TRBJ2-2; possibly TRBD2 for D (5 bases). Germline assignment: CDR1 MGHDK and CDR2 SYGVNS. This CDR3 has 13 residues. Trimming removed 4 bases at V and 7 bases at J, with 10 bases between. In DNA, the CDR3 is TGTGCCAGCAGTGCCAGAGGGAACGGGGAGCTGTTTTTT. Residues: CASSARGNGELFF.

This clonotype showed up just once. This could be a read error, since a much larger clone is one nucleotide away. The V and J genes are TRBV7-9 and TRBJ1-1; possibly TRBD1 for D (5 bases). This CDR3 contains 15 residues. From germline, CDR1 is SEHNR and CDR2 FQNEAQ (reference sequence). V was pared by 3 bases and J by 3 bases, with 14 bases between. CDR3 in amino acids: CASSFAGRGDTEAFF. The DNA for the CDR3 is TGTGCCAGCAGCTTTGCAGGGCGGGGGGACACTGAAGCTTTCTTT.

The chain is built from TRBV7-2 and TRBJ1-6; 9 bases align to TRBD1. This CDR3 contains 14 residues. The J segment lost 11 bases and the V segment lost 5 bases, leaving 7 bases of the junction unmatched. Per the germline V gene, CDR1 is SGHTA and CDR2 is FQGNSA. The CDR3 DNA follows: TGTGCCAGCAGCCACGGACAGGGGCGGGCACCCCTCCACTTT. Its translation: CASSHGQGRAPLHF. The full variable domain, rest sourced from reference TRBV7-2 and TRBJ1-6, is GAGVSQSPSNKVTEKGKDVELRCDPISGHTALYWYRQSLGQGLEFLIYFQGNSAPDKSGLPSDRFSAERTGGSVSTLTIQRTQQEDSAVYLCASSHGQGRAPLHFGNGTRLTVT.

The table lists this clonotype with many counts. J is TRBJ1-2 and V is TRBV20-1; 12 positions match TRBD1. CDR1 is DFQATT and CDR2 is SNEGSKA in the germline V gene (reference sequence). Trimming at V came to 4 bases and at J to 3 bases, leaving 3 bases not matched to a gene. This CDR3 region has 14 residues. The CDR3, as DNA: TGCAGTGCTATCCGGGACAGGGGGCACTATGGCTACACCTTC. It codes for CSAIRDRGHYGYTF.

The genes are TRBV6-6 and TRBJ2-1; 7 nucleotides agree with TRBD1. V lost 6 bases, J lost 5 bases, and 7 bases stayed unmatched. The CDR3 runs 14 residues. Germline V gene sequence: CDR1 MNHNY, CDR2 SVGAGI (reference sequence). The CDR3 loop is CASRLDRRDNEQFF. The DNA for the CDR3 is TGTGCCAGCAGATTGGACAGGAGAGACAATGAGCAGTTCTTC.

This clonotype came up many times. V is TRBV7-9 and J is TRBJ1-3; unclear D gene. The length of the CDR3 is 13 residues. CDR1 SEHNR and CDR2 FQNEAQ come from the germline V gene (reference sequence). V shed 6 bases and J shed 1 base, with 7 bases lying between them. CDR3 residues: CASSRPSGNTIYF. CDR3 DNA: TGTGCCAGCAGTCGGCCTTCTGGAAACACCATATATTTT.

This clonotype was seen repeatedly, ten times or more. The chain couples TRBV7-2 to TRBJ2-5; TRBD2 matches at 7 bases. The CDR3 covers 15 residues. Germline V gives CDR1 SGHTA, CDR2 FQGNSA. V gave up 5 bases and J gave up 4 bases; unmatched junction bases: 10. The CDR3, as DNA: TGTGCCAGCAGCGCCCAGCGGGGCCCTGTAGAGACCCAGTACTTC. Translation gives CASSAQRGPVETQYF.

This chain links TRBV19 with TRBJ2-2, with 9 bases identical to TRBD2. The V and J ends lost 8 bases and 6 bases, in that order; junction bases with no gene match: 10. The CDR3 is 15 residues long. Per the germline V gene, CDR1 is LNHDA and CDR2 is SQIVND (reference sequence). Here the CDR3 reads CASWGGLAGSGELFF. The CDR3 DNA sequence: TGTGCCAGTTGGGGGGGGCTAGCGGGGTCCGGGGAGCTGTTTTTT.

The table lists this clonotype with a few counts. This sequence joins TRBV6-1 and TRBJ1-2; D is uncertain. Germline CDR1 reads MNHNS; CDR2 reads SASEGT. CDR3 length: 13 amino acids. V was cut by 0 bases and J by 7 bases, with 9 bases left in between. CDR3: CASSEALRVGYTF. The CDR3 DNA reads as TGTGCCAGCAGTGAAGCGCTTCGGGTTGGCTACACCTTC.

Regarding this clonotype: This may stem from a read error, because a much larger clone lies one nucleotide away. The chain uses TRBV16 and TRBJ2-5; 10 bases agree with TRBD2. Germline CDR1 is KGHSY and CDR2 is FQNENV. CDR3 length: 15 residues. The CDR3 sequence is CASSQSGTSVEIQYF. CDR3 nucleotides: TGTGCTAGCAGCCAATCCGGGACTAGCGTTGAGATCCAGTACTTC.

This clonotype was seen at least ten times. The CDR3 here is CASSIQASEAFF. Here the CDR3 DNA reads TGCGCCAGCAGCATACAGGCAAGTGAAGCTTTCTTT. J is TRBJ1-1 and V is TRBV5-1; a possible D gene is TRBD1 (5 bases). The CDR3 covers 12 residues. CDR1 is SGHRS and CDR2 is YFSETQ in the germline V gene. V lost 4 bases and J lost 7, with 11 bases in between. The full variable domain, its missing parts supplied by reference TRBV5-1 and TRBJ1-1, is KAGVTQTPRYLIKTRGQQVTLSCSPISGHRSVSWYQQTPGQGLQFLFEYFSETQRNKGNFPGRFSGRQFSNSRSEMNVSTLELGDSALYLCASSIQASEAFFGQGTRLTVV.

This clonotype was observed a handful of times. This chain connects TRBV4-2 to TRBJ1-2; the D gene is possibly TRBD1 (6 bases). This CDR3 spans 11 amino acids. CDR1 and CDR2 from the germline V gene are LGHNA and YNFKEQ. Trimming cost V 5 bases and J 13 bases, with 14 bases left between them. The CDR3 nucleotides read TGTGCCAGCAGCGGGGACAAAGGTCGCACCTTC. Amino acids: CASSGDKGRTF.

This clonotype was observed a handful of times. J is TRBJ1-2 and V is TRBV7-9; D is undetermined. Trimming shortened V by 4 bases and J by 2 bases, and 17 bases separated the two germline ends. The CDR3 spans 16 residues. Looked up from germline, CDR1 is SEHNR and CDR2 is FQNEAQ (reference sequence). CDR3 bases: TGTGCCAGCAGCTCACCCCACACGGGGTTAAACTATGGCTACACCTTC. This encodes CASSSPHTGLNYGYTF.

The chain joins TRBV20-1 to TRBJ1-2; no clear D gene. The length of the CDR3 is 14 residues. Per germline, CDR1 DFQATT and CDR2 SNEGSKA (reference sequence). V was clipped by 2 bases and J by 8 bases, with 18 bases between them. This CDR3 is CSARSPDGDMGYTF. The CDR3 DNA reads TGCAGTGCTAGATCCCCGGACGGGGATATGGGCTACACCTTC.

CDR3 nucleotides: TGTGCCAGCAGTTTAACCCCGGCCTACGAGCAGTACTTC. Translating gives CASSLTPAYEQYF. This chain joins TRBV12-3 or TRBV12-4 and TRBJ2-7, with D unclear. This CDR3 comprises 13 residues. Trimming shortened V by 2 bases and J by 2 bases, and 7 bases separated the two germline ends.

This chain connects TRBV4-1 to TRBJ2-5, with D hard to call. Germline V gene data show CDR1 as MGHRA and CDR2 as YSYEKL. The CDR3 consists of 14 residues. Trimming took off 1 base at V and 4 bases at J, with 10 bases between the two ends. CDR3 DNA sequence: TGCGCCAGCAGCCAAGTCGTTCTCAGAGAGACCCAGTACTTC. Its protein product is CASSQVVLRETQYF.

In its sample, this clonotype was seen many times. CDR3 sequence reads: CSARVIPGGTF. The CDR3 region has the DNA TGCAGTGCTAGAGTGATCCCTGGAGGTACCTTC. This chain links TRBV20-1 with TRBJ1-2, with D unclear. From germline, CDR1 is DFQATT and CDR2 SNEGSKA (reference sequence). V dropped 1 base and J dropped 14 bases, with 14 bases sitting between them. The CDR3 contains 11 residues.

The chain links TRBV7-2 to TRBJ2-3; D is possibly TRBD1 (5 bases). V lost 3 bases, J lost 0 bases, and 10 bases lay in between. The CDR3 runs 15 residues. Germline CDR1 is SGHTA and CDR2 is FQGNSA. As DNA, the CDR3 is TGTGCCAGCAGCTTCCCAGGGCTTAGCACAGATACGCAGTATTTT. Protein product: CASSFPGLSTDTQYF.

A few counts support this clonotype. In nucleotides, the CDR3 is TGTGCCAGCAGAGCGGGAGTAGAGCCCCAGCATTTT. Translated: CASRAGVEPQHF. The genes are TRBV2 and TRBJ1-5, with unresolved D. Deletions cut 6 bases from V and 8 bases from J, with 11 bases between. From germline, CDR1 is SNHLY and CDR2 FYNNEI. The CDR3 spans 12 residues.

Ten or more counts support this clonotype. The V and J genes are TRBV28 and TRBJ2-6; D is undetermined. From germline, CDR1 is MDHEN and CDR2 SYDVKM. The V end was cut by 4 bases, the J end by 0 bases, with 7 bases between. The CDR3 sequence is 15 residues long. CDR3 DNA sequence: TGTGCCAGCAGTTCCTGGAGCTCTGGGGCCAACGTCCTGACTTTC. It codes for CASSSWSSGANVLTF.

This chain connects TRBV29-1 to TRBJ2-7, with TRBD1 matching 8 bases. The CDR3 sequence is 13 residues long. The V segment lost 6 bases and the J segment 2 bases; nucleotides outside the gene matches: 6. Germline CDR1 SQVTM, CDR2 ANQGSEA. CDR3 sequence: CSVAGQGPYEQYF. In nucleotides, the CDR3 is TGCAGCGTCGCAGGACAGGGACCCTACGAGCAGTACTTC.

The J gene is TRBJ1-1, the V gene TRBV7-8; D perhaps matches TRBD1 (5 bases). Germline CDR1 and CDR2: SGHVS and FQNEAQ. The length of the CDR3 is 16 residues. V was cut by 2 bases and J by 0 bases, with 13 bases left in between. The CDR3 DNA reads as TGTGCCAGCAGCTTAATCGGGGGGTCGGTGAACACTGAAGCTTTCTTT. Its protein product is CASSLIGGSVNTEAFF.

The chain has TRBV2 and TRBJ2-7, with TRBD1 as a possible D gene (5 bases). Trimming removed 3 bases from V and 2 bases from J, with 14 bases in between. The CDR3 covers 15 residues. Per germline, CDR1 SNHLY and CDR2 FYNNEI. CDR3 sequence (DNA): TGTGCCAGCAGTGAGACAGATTTCCCCACCTACGAGCAGTACTTC. Translation gives CASSETDFPTYEQYF.